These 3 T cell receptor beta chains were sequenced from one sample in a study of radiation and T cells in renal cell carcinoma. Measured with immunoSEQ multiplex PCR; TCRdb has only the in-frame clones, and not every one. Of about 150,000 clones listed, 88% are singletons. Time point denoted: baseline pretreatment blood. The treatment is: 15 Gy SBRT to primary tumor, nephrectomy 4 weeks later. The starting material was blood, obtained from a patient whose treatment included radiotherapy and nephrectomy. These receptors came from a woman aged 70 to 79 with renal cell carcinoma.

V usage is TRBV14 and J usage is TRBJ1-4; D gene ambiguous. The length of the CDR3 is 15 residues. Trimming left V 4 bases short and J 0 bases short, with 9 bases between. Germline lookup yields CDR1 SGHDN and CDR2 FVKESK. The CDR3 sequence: CASSRKRATNEKLFF. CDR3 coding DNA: TGTGCCAGCAGCCGGAAGCGTGCAACTAATGAAAAACTGTTTTTT. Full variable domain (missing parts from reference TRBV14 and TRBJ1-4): EAGVTQFPSHSVIEKGQTVTLRCDPISGHDNLYWYRRVMGKEIKFLLHFVKESKQDESGMPNNRFLAERTGGTYSTLKVQPAELEDSGVYFCASSRKRATNEKLFFGSGTQLSVL.

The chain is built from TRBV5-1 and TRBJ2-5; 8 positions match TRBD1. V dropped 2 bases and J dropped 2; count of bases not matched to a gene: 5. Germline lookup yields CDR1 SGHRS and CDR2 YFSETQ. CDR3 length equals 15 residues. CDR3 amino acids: CASSLRTGKQETQYF. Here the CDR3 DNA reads TGCGCCAGCAGCTTAAGGACAGGGAAACAAGAGACCCAGTACTTC.

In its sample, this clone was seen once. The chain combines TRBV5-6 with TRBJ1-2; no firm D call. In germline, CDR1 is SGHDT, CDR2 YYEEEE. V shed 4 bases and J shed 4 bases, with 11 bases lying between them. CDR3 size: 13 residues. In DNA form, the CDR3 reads TGTGCCAGCAGCGTACCTCACGTCTATGGCTACACCTTC. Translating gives CASSVPHVYGYTF.